These T cell receptor beta chains were read from a single sample in a study of shared clonotypes between healthy human individuals. Sequencing used immunoSEQ multiplex PCR; TCRdb keeps in-frame clones, though not all of them. The table records about 2,100,000 clones, roughly 91% of them present only once. The sample taken for sequencing was naive CD8+ T cells from PBMCs. The receptor source for this set is a man in his late teens or twenties in good health. Some clones in this sample may be carry-over from other donors' samples. CDR3s include the opening cysteine and the closing phenylalanine or tryptophan. The D gene is left open where the match is weak. Clone sizes are given selectively: once, few, many, or a class where the clone is expanded.

cdr3_length: 16
d_call: NA
v_call: TRBV28
j_call: TRBJ1-3
clone_size: NA
cdr3_aa: CASSLLIHGIGNTIYF
cdr3_nt: TGTGCCAGCAGTCTCCTAATACATGGAATAGGAAACACCATATATTTT

cdr3_length: 14
d_call: TRBD1
v_call: TRBV19
j_call: TRBJ1-1
clone_size: NA
cdr3_aa: CASSTPGGRTEAFF
cdr3_nt: TGTGCCAGTAGTACCCCAGGGGGCCGCACTGAAGCTTTCTTT

cdr3_length: 11
d_call: NA
v_call: TRBV7-9
j_call: TRBJ2-7
clone_size: NA
cdr3_aa: CASSASLEQYF
cdr3_nt: TGTGCCAGCAGCGCGTCCCTCGAGCAGTACTTC

cdr3_length: 14
d_call: NA
v_call: TRBV5-6
j_call: TRBJ2-2
clone_size: NA
cdr3_aa: CASSLGTATGELFF
cdr3_nt: TGTGCCAGCAGCTTGGGGACAGCCACCGGGGAGCTGTTTTTT

cdr3_length: 14
d_call: NA
v_call: TRBV28
j_call: TRBJ1-1
clone_size: NA
cdr3_aa: CASSFRGDGTEAFF
cdr3_nt: TGTGCCAGCAGTTTTCGAGGGGACGGCACTGAAGCTTTCTTT

cdr3_length: 15
d_call: TRBD1
v_call: TRBV25-1
j_call: TRBJ2-1
clone_size: NA
cdr3_aa: CASSPDRRSYNEQFF
cdr3_nt: TGTGCCAGCAGTCCGGACAGGCGATCCTACAATGAGCAGTTCTTC

cdr3_length: 14
d_call: TRBD1
v_call: TRBV29-1
j_call: TRBJ2-1
clone_size: NA
cdr3_aa: CSVEDRLPYNEQFF
cdr3_nt: TGCAGCGTTGAGGACAGGTTACCGTACAATGAGCAGTTCTTC

cdr3_length: 15
d_call: TRBD2
v_call: TRBV2
j_call: TRBJ2-7
clone_size: NA
cdr3_aa: CASKLGTSGIYEQYF
cdr3_nt: TGTGCCAGCAAGCTCGGGACTAGCGGGATTTACGAGCAGTACTTC

cdr3_length: 16
d_call: TRBD2
v_call: TRBV7-9
j_call: TRBJ2-5
clone_size: NA
cdr3_aa: CASSWGTRPRQETQYF
cdr3_nt: TGTGCCAGCAGTTGGGGGACTAGGCCGCGACAAGAGACCCAGTACTTC

cdr3_length: 16
d_call: TRBD2
v_call: TRBV4-1
j_call: TRBJ2-2
clone_size: NA
cdr3_aa: CASSYGTSGNTGELFF
cdr3_nt: TGCGCCAGCAGCTACGGGACTAGCGGGAACACCGGGGAGCTGTTTTTT

cdr3_length: 18
d_call: TRBD2
v_call: TRBV27
j_call: TRBJ2-7
clone_size: NA
cdr3_aa: CASSPPGLAGVRPYEQYF
cdr3_nt: TGTGCCAGCAGTCCCCCGGGACTAGCGGGAGTCCGGCCCTACGAGCAGTACTTC

cdr3_length: 14
d_call: NA
v_call: TRBV29-1
j_call: TRBJ2-7
clone_size: NA
cdr3_aa: CSVGGLLGSYEQYF
cdr3_nt: TGCAGCGTGGGTGGACTTTTGGGTTCCTACGAGCAGTACTTC

cdr3_length: 13
d_call: NA
v_call: TRBV19
j_call: TRBJ2-7
clone_size: once
cdr3_aa: CASSMAGTYEQYF
cdr3_nt: TGTGCCAGTAGTATGGCGGGAACCTACGAGCAGTACTTC

cdr3_length: 13
d_call: TRBD1
v_call: TRBV5-5
j_call: TRBJ1-2
clone_size: NA
cdr3_aa: CASSTRGRGPYTF
cdr3_nt: TGTGCCAGCAGCACTAGGGGGCGCGGCCCCTACACCTTC

cdr3_length: 12
d_call: NA
v_call: TRBV5-6
j_call: TRBJ2-1
clone_size: NA
cdr3_aa: CASSLTGNEQFF
cdr3_nt: TGTGCCAGCAGCTTAACAGGGAATGAGCAGTTCTTC

cdr3_length: 13
d_call: NA
v_call: TRBV7-9
j_call: TRBJ2-7
clone_size: NA
cdr3_aa: CASSLDQGNEQYF
cdr3_nt: TGTGCCAGCAGCTTAGACCAGGGGAACGAGCAGTACTTC

cdr3_length: 15
d_call: NA
v_call: TRBV11-2
j_call: TRBJ1-2
clone_size: NA
cdr3_aa: CASSWGDLRNYGYTF
cdr3_nt: TGTGCCAGCAGCTGGGGGGACCTTCGAAACTATGGCTACACCTTC